This T cell receptor (beta chain) was sequenced for a study of glioma-infiltrating T cells. Ten or more counts support this clonotype. Its matching antigen is unknown. Study-wide results and limits: Very few CDR3 sequences were shared between tissue and blood. Non-neoplastic patients had below-expected tissue-blood divergence, while all gliomas exceeded expectation.

Germline CDR1 reads DFQATT; CDR2 reads SNEGSKA (reference sequence). The V and J ends lost 4 bases and 10 bases, in that order; junction bases with no gene match: 17. The CDR3 extends over 15 amino acids. Amplification of TCR alpha and beta CDR3 regions from RNA used iRepertoire nested multiplex PCR. Tissue mRNA or PBMC total RNA, roughly 100-400 ng, went into one-step reverse transcription and amplification. MiXCR, run by TCRdb on the multiplex PCR reads, gives a single entry per CDR3 protein. Among around 130,000 distinct CDR3 sequences, approximately 24% were seen once, and the ten largest hold approximately 26%.

The sequencing input was glioma tissue, nonneoplastic brain tissue, or PBMCs (not recorded which). This TCR was recovered from a human donor with low-grade glioma or glioblastoma, undergoing nonglioma brain surgery, or in good health (not recorded which). The chain combines TRBV20-1 with TRBJ2-3, with TRBD1 matching over 7 bases. CDR3 nucleotide sequence: TGCAGTGCTAAAGAACTCCGGGACAGCCCTTTGGCGCAGTATTTT. Translated, it gives CSAKELRDSPLAQYF.